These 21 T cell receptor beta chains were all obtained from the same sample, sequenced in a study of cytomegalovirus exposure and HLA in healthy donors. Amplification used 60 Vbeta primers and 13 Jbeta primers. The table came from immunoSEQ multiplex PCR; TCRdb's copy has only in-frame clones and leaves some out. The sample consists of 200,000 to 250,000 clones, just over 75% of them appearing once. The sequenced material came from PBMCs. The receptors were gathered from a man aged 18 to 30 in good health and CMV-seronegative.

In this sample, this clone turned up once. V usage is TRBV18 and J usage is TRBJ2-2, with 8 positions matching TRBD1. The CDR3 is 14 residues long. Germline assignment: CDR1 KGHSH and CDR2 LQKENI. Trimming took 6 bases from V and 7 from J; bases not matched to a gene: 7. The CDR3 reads CASSGQGVGGELFF. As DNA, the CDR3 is TGTGCCAGCTCCGGACAGGGTGTAGGCGGGGAGCTGTTTTTT.

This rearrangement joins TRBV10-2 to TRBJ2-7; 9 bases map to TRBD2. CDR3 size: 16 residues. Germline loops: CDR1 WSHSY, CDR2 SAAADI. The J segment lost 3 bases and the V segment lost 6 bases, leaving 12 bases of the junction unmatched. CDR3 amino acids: CASRRGLANINYEQYF. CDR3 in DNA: TGCGCCAGCAGGAGGGGACTAGCAAACATTAACTACGAGCAGTACTTC.

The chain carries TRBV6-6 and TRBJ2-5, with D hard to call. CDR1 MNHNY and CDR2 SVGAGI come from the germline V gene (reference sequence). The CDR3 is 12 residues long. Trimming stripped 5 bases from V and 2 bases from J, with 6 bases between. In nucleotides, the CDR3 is TGTGCCAGCAGTGACACGCAAGAGACCCAGTACTTC. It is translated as CASSDTQETQYF.

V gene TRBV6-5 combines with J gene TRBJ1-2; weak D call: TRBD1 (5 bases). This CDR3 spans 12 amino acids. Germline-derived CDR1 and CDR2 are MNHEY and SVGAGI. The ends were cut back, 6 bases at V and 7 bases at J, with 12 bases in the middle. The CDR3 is CASSLRGVGYTF. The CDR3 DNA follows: TGTGCCAGCAGCCTGCGGGGGGTTGGCTACACCTTC.

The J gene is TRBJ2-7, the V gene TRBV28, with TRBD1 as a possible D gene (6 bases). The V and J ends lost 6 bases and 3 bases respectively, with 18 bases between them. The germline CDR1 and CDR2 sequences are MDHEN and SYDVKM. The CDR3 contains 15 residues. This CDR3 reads CASSQEDRWGYEQYF. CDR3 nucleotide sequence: TGTGCCAGCAGCCAGGAAGACAGGTGGGGCTACGAGCAGTACTTC.

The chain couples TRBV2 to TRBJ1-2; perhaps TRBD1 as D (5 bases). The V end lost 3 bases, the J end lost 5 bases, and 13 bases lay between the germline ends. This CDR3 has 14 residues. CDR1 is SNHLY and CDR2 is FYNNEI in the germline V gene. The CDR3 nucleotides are TGTGCCAGCAGTGAGACGGGGGGTTGGTATGGCTACACCTTC. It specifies CASSETGGWYGYTF.

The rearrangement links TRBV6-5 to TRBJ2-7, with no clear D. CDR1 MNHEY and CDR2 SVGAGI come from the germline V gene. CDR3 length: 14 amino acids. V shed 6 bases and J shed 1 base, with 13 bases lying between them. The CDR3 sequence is CASSTRRVSYEQYF. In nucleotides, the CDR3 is TGTGCCAGCAGCACCCGCCGGGTATCCTACGAGCAGTACTTC.

CDR3 in DNA: TGTGCCAGTAGTTACGCAGGGTATTACTCTGGAAACACCATATATTTT. Protein: CASSYAGYYSGNTIYF. The rearrangement links TRBV19 to TRBJ1-3; TRBD1 might be the D (5 bases). Trimming removed 5 bases at V and 0 bases at J, with 14 bases between. Germline V gene lookup returns CDR1 LNHDA and CDR2 SQIVND (reference sequence). The CDR3 is 16 residues long. The variable domain in full, with the rest retrieved from reference TRBV19 and TRBJ1-3, is DGGITQSPKYLFRKEGQNVTLSCEQNLNHDAMYWYRQDPGQGLRLIYYSQIVNDFQKGDIAEGYSVSREKKESFPLTVTSAQKNPTAFYLCASSYAGYYSGNTIYFGEGSWLTVV.

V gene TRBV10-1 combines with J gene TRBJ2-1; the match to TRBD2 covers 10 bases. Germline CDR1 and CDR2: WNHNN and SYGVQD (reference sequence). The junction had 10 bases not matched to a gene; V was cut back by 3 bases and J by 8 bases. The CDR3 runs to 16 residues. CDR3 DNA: TGCGCCAGCAGTGAAGCGGGAGGGCCCCCATACGATGAGCAGTTCTTC. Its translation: CASSEAGGPPYDEQFF.

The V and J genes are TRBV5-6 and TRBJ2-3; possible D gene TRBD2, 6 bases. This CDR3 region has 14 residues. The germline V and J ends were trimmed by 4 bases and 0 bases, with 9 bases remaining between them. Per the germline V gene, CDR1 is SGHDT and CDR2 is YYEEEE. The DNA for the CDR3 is TGTGCCAGCAGCGCAGGGACTAGCACAGATACGCAGTATTTT. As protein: CASSAGTSTDTQYF.

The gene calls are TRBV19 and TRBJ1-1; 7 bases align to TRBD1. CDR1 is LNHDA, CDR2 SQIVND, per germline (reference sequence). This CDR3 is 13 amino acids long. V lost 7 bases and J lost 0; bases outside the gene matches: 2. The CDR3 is CASIQGLNTEAFF. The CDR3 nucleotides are TGTGCCAGTATACAGGGGCTGAACACTGAAGCTTTCTTT.

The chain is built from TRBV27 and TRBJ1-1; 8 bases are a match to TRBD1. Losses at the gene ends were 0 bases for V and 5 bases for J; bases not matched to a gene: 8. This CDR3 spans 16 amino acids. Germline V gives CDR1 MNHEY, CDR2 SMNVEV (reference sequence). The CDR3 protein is CASSLSSQGASTEAFF. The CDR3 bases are TGTGCCAGCAGTTTATCTAGTCAGGGGGCGTCGACTGAAGCTTTCTTT.

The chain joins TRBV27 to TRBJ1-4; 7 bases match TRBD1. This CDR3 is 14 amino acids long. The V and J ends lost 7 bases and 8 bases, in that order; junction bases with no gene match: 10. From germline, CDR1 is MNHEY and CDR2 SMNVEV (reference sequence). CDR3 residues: CASTSGQTLEKLFF. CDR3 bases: TGTGCCAGCACTTCGGGACAGACACTCGAAAAACTGTTTTTT.

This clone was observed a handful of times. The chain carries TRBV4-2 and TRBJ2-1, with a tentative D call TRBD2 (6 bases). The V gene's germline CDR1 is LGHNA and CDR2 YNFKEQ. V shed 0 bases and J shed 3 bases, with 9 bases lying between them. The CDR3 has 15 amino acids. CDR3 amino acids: CASSQEGRDYNEQFF. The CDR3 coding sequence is TGTGCCAGCAGCCAAGAGGGGCGGGACTACAATGAGCAGTTCTTC.

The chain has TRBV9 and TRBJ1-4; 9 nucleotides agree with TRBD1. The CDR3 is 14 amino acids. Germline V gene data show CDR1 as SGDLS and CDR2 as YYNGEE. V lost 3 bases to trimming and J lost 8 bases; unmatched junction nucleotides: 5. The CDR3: CASSEQGAGEKLFF. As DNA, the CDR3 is TGTGCCAGCAGCGAACAGGGGGCGGGGGAAAAACTGTTTTTT. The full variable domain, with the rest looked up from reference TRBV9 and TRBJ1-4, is DSGVTQTPKHLITATGQRVTLRCSPRSGDLSVYWYQQSLDQGLQFLIQYYNGEERAKGNILERFSAQQFPDLHSELNLSSLELGDSALYFCASSEQGAGEKLFFGSGTQLSVL.

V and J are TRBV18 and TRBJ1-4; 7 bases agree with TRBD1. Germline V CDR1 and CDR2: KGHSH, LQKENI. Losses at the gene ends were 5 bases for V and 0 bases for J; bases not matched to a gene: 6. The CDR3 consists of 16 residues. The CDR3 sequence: CASSSSGGSTNEKLFF. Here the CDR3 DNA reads TGTGCCAGCTCATCCTCAGGGGGATCAACTAATGAAAAACTGTTTTTT.

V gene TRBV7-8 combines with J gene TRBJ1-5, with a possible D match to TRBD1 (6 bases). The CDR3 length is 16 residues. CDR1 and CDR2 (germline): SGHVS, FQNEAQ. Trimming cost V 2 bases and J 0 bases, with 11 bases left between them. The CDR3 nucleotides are TGTGCCAGCAGCTTAAGGGCAGGGGATAGCAATCAGCCCCAGCATTTT. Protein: CASSLRAGDSNQPQHF.

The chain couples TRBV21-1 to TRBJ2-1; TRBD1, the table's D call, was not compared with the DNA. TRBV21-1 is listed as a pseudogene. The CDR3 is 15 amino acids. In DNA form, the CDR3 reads TGTGCCAGCGAGAACGACAGGGGGATCGGAAATGAGCAGTTCTTC. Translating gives CASENDRGIGNEQFF.

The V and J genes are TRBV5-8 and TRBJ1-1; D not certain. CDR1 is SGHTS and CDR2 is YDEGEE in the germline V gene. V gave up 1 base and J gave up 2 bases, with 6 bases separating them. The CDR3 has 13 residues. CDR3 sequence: CASSLSRNTEAFF. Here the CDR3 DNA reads TGTGCCAGCAGCTTGTCGCGCAACACTGAAGCTTTCTTT.

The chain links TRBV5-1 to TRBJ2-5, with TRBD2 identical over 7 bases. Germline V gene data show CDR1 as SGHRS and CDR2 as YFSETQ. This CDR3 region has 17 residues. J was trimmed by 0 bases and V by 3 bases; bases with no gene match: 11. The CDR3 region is CASSSQRSGINQETQYF. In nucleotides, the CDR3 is TGCGCCAGCAGCTCCCAAAGGAGCGGGATCAACCAAGAGACCCAGTACTTC.

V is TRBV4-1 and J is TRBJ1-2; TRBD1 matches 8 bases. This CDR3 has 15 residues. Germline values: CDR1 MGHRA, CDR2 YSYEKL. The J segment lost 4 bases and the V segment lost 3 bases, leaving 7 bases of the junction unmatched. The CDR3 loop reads CASSQVGQGTYGYTF. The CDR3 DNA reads TGCGCCAGCAGCCAGGTCGGACAGGGAACCTATGGCTACACCTTC.